Below, one TCR beta chain is given with its context. Source study methods: Reference gene primers were amplified, and this amplification served to estimate nucleated cell counts. Assay: immunoSEQ multiplex PCR; the TCRdb copy retains only in-frame clones and omits some. Clone size and V and J calls were adopted from that table, with D and trimming inferred from the DNA. The sample yields fewer than 350,000 clones, 80% to 95% seen once. This entry belongs to a study of blood T cell repertoires in COVID-19. Study as a whole: The United States, Italy and Spain were the sources of the acute and convalescent COVID-19 samples.

Germline CDR1 is MGHDK and CDR2 is SYGVNS. The CDR3 sequence is 14 residues long. V dropped 8 bases and J dropped 4; count of bases not matched to a gene: 7. The material sequenced was peripheral blood. The TCR originated in a young woman with COVID-19, enrolled during active disease. The chain uses TRBV25-1 and TRBJ2-2, with 7 bases identical to TRBD1. The CDR3 reads CASSYPGGTGELFF. CDR3 nucleotides: TGTGCCAGCTCTTACCCAGGGGGCACCGGGGAGCTGTTTTTT.